This T cell receptor beta chain was sequenced for a study of CD8 T cells in ankylosing spondylitis. This clonotype was detected many times. Antigen: not known. One entry per CDR3 protein results from TCRdb running MiXCR on the 5' RACE reads. The repertoire holds some 140,000 distinct CDR3 sequences, with more than 7% as singletons. The CDR3 sequence is 15 residues long. Germline CDR1 is SGHTA and CDR2 is FQGNSA. V was trimmed by 5 bases and J by 2 bases, leaving 13 bases between them. Findings and caveats of the study: Among TCR beta sequences, a motif of under ten highly homologous variants appeared characteristic of ankylosing spondylitis blood.

The chain carries TRBV7-2 and TRBJ2-1; D possibly corresponds to TRBD2 (5 bases). The sequenced sample consisted of synovial fluid, either unsorted or a sorted T cell fraction (not recorded which). The receptor's source is a male donor with ankylosing spondylitis. The CDR3 is CASSTGLGPYNEQFF. CDR3 in DNA: TGTGCCAGCAGCACTGGACTGGGCCCCTACAATGAGCAGTTCTTC.